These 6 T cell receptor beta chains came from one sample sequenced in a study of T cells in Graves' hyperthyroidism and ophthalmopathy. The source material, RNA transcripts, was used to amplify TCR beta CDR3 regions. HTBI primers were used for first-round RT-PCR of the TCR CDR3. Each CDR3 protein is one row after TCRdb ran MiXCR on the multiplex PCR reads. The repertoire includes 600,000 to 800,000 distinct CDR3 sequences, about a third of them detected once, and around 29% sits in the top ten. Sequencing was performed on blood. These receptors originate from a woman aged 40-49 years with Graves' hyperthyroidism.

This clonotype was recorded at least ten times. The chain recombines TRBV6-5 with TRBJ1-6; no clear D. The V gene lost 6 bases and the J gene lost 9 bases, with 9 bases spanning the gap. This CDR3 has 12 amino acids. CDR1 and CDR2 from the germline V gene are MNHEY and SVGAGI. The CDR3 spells CASSPWGSPLHF. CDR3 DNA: TGTGCCAGCAGCCCATGGGGTTCACCCCTCCACTTT.

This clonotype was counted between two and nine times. The CDR3 spells CSATRGNSYEQYF. The CDR3 nucleotides read TGCAGTGCTACCAGGGGGAATTCCTACGAGCAGTACTTC. The rearrangement links TRBV20-1 to TRBJ2-7, with 7 positions matching TRBD1. CDR3 size: 13 residues. Germline CDR1 DFQATT, CDR2 SNEGSKA (reference sequence). V gave up 4 bases and J gave up 1 base; unmatched junction bases: 4.

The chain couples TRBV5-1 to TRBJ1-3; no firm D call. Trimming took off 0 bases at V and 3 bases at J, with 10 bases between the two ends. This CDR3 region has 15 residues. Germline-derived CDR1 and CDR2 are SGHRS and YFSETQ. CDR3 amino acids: CASSLADGFGNTIYF. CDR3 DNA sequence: TGCGCCAGCAGCTTGGCCGACGGATTTGGAAACACCATATATTTT.

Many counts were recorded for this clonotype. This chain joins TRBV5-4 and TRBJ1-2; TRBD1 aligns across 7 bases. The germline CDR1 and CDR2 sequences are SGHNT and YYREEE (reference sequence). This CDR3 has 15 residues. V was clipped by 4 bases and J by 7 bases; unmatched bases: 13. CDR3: CASSLSTGAYGGYTF. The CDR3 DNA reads TGTGCCAGCAGCCTGTCCACAGGGGCTTACGGTGGCTACACCTTC.

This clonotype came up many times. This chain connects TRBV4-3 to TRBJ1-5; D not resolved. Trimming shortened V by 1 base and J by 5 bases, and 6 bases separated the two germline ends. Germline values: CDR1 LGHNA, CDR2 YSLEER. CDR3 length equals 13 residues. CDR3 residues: CASSQGSDQPQHF. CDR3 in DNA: TGCGCCAGCAGCCAAGGTTCAGATCAGCCCCAGCATTTT.

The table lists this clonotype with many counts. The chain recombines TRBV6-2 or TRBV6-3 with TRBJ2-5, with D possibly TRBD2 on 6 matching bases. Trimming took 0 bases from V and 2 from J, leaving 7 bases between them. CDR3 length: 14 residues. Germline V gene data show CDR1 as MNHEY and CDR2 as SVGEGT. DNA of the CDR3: TGTGCCAGCAGTTACTCCGGGAGACAAGAGACCCAGTACTTC. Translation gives CASSYSGRQETQYF.